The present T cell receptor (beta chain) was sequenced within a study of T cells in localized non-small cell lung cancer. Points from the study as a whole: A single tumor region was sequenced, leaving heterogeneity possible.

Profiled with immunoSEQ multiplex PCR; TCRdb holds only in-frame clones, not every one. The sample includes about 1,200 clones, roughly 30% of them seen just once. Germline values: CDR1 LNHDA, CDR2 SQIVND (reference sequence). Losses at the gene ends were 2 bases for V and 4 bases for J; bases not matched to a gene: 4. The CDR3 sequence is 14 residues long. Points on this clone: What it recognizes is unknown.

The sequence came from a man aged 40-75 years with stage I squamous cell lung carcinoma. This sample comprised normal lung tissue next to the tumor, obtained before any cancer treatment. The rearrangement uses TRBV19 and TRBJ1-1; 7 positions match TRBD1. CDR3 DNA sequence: TGTGCCAGTAGTATATCGGCAGGGGGCACTGAAGCTTTCTTT. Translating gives CASSISAGGTEAFF.